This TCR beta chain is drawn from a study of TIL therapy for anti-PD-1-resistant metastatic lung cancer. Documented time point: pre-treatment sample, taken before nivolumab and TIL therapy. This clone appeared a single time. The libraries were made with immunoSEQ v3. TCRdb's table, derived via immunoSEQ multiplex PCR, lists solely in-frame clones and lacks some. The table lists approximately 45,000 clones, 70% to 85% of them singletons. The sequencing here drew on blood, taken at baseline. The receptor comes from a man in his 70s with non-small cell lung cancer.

The CDR3 bases are TGTGCCAGCAGTGTTCGGGACAGGGGGCGCTTAAGCAATCAGCCCCAGCATTTT. Amino acid sequence: CASSVRDRGRLSNQPQHF. The chain combines TRBV6-1 with TRBJ1-5, with TRBD1 identical over 12 bases. Germline V gives CDR1 MNHNS, CDR2 SASEGT. This CDR3 spans 18 amino acids. J was trimmed by 1 base and V by 4 bases; bases with no gene match: 8.